These T cell receptor beta chains were read from a single sample in a study of CD8 T cells in Susac syndrome. One entry per CDR3 protein, called by TCRdb with MiXCR from the immunoSEQ multiplex PCR reads. This sample carries 70,000 to 95,000 distinct CDR3 sequences, 85% to 95% of them seen once, and the ten largest clones take 0.85% to 1%. Sequencing used CD8+ T cells from PBMCs. These receptors came from a human donor with Susac syndrome. Each CDR3 is given with its conserved first and last residue. A D gene is named only where the DNA matches it firmly. Expanded clones are given a class, and other clones once, few, many or no size at all.

>few|TRBJ2-1|-|TRBV12-3/TRBV12-4
CASSQDYYNEQFF
TGTGCCAGCAGTCAGGACTATTACAATGAGCAGTTCTTC
>-|TRBJ2-1|-|TRBV13
CASSSPPEEQFF
TGTGCCAGCAGCTCACCCCCCGAGGAGCAGTTCTTC
>few|TRBJ2-7|-|TRBV6-8
CASRDTYEQYF
TGTGCCAGCAGGGACACCTACGAGCAGTACTTC
>-|TRBJ2-7|TRBD2|TRBV7-2
CASSLGGRANEQYF
TGTGCCAGCAGCTTAGGAGGGAGGGCCAACGAGCAGTACTTC
>-|TRBJ1-2|TRBD1|TRBV11-3
CASSLDRYGTGYGYTF
TGTGCCAGCAGCTTAGATCGTTACGGGACAGGCTATGGCTACACCTTC
>-|TRBJ2-6|-|TRBV19
CASSDESGANVLTF
TGTGCCAGTAGCGACGAATCTGGGGCCAACGTCCTGACTTTC
>-|TRBJ2-7|-|TRBV27
CASSSSGGKYEQYF
-
>-|TRBJ2-7|TRBD2|TRBV12-5
CASGPWTSGAYEQYF
TGTGCTAGTGGCCCCTGGACTAGCGGGGCCTACGAGCAGTACTTC
>-|TRBJ1-1|-|TRBV14
CASSLLRTEAFF
TGTGCCAGCAGCCTTTTGCGCACTGAAGCTTTCTTT
>once|TRBJ2-1|TRBD1|TRBV30
CAWSIQGASDEQFF
TGTGCCTGGAGTATACAGGGGGCGAGCGATGAGCAGTTCTTC
>few|TRBJ1-4|-|TRBV6-2/TRBV6-3
CASSYSYFEATNEKLFF
TGTGCCAGCAGTTACTCATACTTCGAGGCAACTAATGAAAAACTGTTTTTT
>-|TRBJ1-3|-|TRBV4-3
CASSQDSAGAGNTIYF
TGCGCCAGCAGCCAAGATTCAGCAGGGGCTGGAAACACCATATATTTT
>few|TRBJ1-5|-|TRBV11-2
CASSSENQPQHF
TGTGCCAGCAGCTCCGAGAATCAGCCCCAGCATTTT
>-|TRBJ1-6|-|TRBV23-1
CASSQSPLSGRRSPLHF
TGCGCCAGCAGTCAATCCCCTCTTTCCGGGAGGCGTTCACCCCTCCACTTT
>once|TRBJ1-4|-|TRBV27
CASTAGGQKLFF
TGTGCCAGCACCGCCGGTGGTCAAAAACTGTTTTTT
>few|TRBJ2-7|TRBD2|TRBV10-3
CAISGRSGIGPSYEQYF
TGTGCCATCAGTGGCCGTAGCGGGATAGGTCCTTCCTACGAGCAGTACTTC
>-|TRBJ2-2|-|TRBV27
CASSTQGANTGELFF
TGTGCCAGCAGTACCCAGGGAGCGAACACCGGGGAGCTGTTTTTT
>once|TRBJ2-7|-|TRBV6-6
CASLSGQTYEQYF
TGTGCCAGCCTTTCGGGGCAAACCTACGAGCAGTACTTC
>-|TRBJ2-4|-|TRBV4-3
CASSQVPGGGFYIQYF
TGCGCCAGCAGCCAAGTACCAGGAGGGGGGTTTTACATTCAGTACTTC
>-|TRBJ2-1|-|TRBV27
CASRGNREKFF
TGTGCCAGCAGGGGAAACAGGGAGAAGTTCTTC
>-|TRBJ2-5|-|TRBV4-3
CASSQDRSSGETQYF
TGCGCCAGCAGCCAAGATCGGAGTTCTGGGGAGACCCAGTACTTC
>-|TRBJ2-7|-|TRBV4-2
CASSQEMGLDEQYF
TGTGCCAGCAGCCAAGAGATGGGTTTGGACGAGCAGTACTTC
>-|TRBJ1-5|-|TRBV23-1
CASSQQPRAGSSNQPQHF
TGCGCCAGCAGTCAACAACCAAGGGCAGGGTCAAGCAATCAGCCCCAGCATTTT
>-|TRBJ2-1|TRBD1|TRBV15
CATSRPGQGPNEQFF
TGTGCCACCAGCAGGCCGGGACAGGGCCCCAATGAGCAGTTCTTC
>-|TRBJ2-1|-|TRBV14
CASSQDRLLLYNEQFF
TGTGCCAGCAGCCAAGATCGACTCCTCCTCTACAATGAGCAGTTCTTC
>-|TRBJ2-2|-|TRBV27
CASSSFRVANTGELFF
TGTGCCAGCAGTTCATTCAGGGTGGCGAACACCGGGGAGCTGTTTTTT